Below are 5 T cell receptor beta chains sequenced from a single sample in a study of blood T cell repertoires in COVID-19. Profiling relied on immunoSEQ multiplex PCR, and the TCRdb table lists in-frame clones only, not all of them. The table records around 94,000 clones, about 90% of them present only once. The sequencing sample was made of peripheral blood. Receptor source: a man in his late teens or twenties with acute or convalescent COVID-19.

This chain uses TRBV20-1 with TRBJ1-5; perhaps TRBD1 as D (6 bases). CDR1 and CDR2 from the germline V gene are DFQATT and SNEGSKA (reference sequence). There are 14 residues in the CDR3. V was shortened by 3 bases and J by 4 bases, with 13 bases between the two germline ends. CDR3 loop: CSASGAGVNQPQHF. The CDR3 nucleotides read TGCAGTGCTAGTGGGGCAGGGGTTAATCAGCCCCAGCATTTT.

V is TRBV5-1 and J is TRBJ1-2; D not resolved. The V and J ends lost 5 bases and 1 base respectively, with 6 bases between them. CDR1 is SGHRS and CDR2 is YFSETQ in the germline V gene. CDR3 size: 12 residues. CDR3: CASSPYNYGYTF. CDR3 nucleotides: TGCGCCAGCAGTCCCTATAACTATGGCTACACCTTC.

The chain has TRBV5-1 and TRBJ2-3; TRBD2 matches 11 bases. In germline, CDR1 is SGHRS, CDR2 YFSETQ. V was clipped by 4 bases and J by 4 bases; unmatched bases: 8. The CDR3 has 16 amino acids. CDR3 protein: CASSHTTSGRADTQYF. In DNA form, the CDR3 reads TGCGCCAGCAGCCATACTACTAGCGGGAGAGCAGATACGCAGTATTTT.

This clone has a single count. The chain couples TRBV7-9 to TRBJ2-2, with 10 bases identical to TRBD2. V shed 5 bases, J shed 6 bases, and the junction held 3 bases outside the gene matches. The CDR3 covers 14 residues. Looked up from germline, CDR1 is SEHNR and CDR2 is FQNEAQ (reference sequence). The CDR3 DNA reads as TGTGCCAGCAGCCCCGGGACTAGCGCCGGGGAGCTGTTTTTT. It yields the protein CASSPGTSAGELFF.

The genes are TRBV5-5 and TRBJ2-1; 10 bases map to TRBD2. V was pared by 0 bases and J by 8 bases, with 8 bases of the junction left unmatched. In germline, CDR1 is SGHKS, CDR2 YYEKEE (reference sequence). CDR3 length: 16 residues. The CDR3 DNA sequence: TGTGCCAGCAGCTTGGCGGGGCTAGCGGGAGTATATGAGCAGTTCTTC. It encodes CASSLAGLAGVYEQFF.